The 29 T cell receptor beta chains given below trace back to one sample, sequenced in a study of blood T cells in healthy people across ages. Together with a sample-barcoded 5' primer, a J-beta primer mix was included in a second PCR lasting about 7 to 11 cycles. From the 5' RACE reads, TCRdb called clonotypes with MiXCR, one entry per CDR3 protein. The table has about 1.8 million distinct CDR3 sequences, about 49% seen once. The sequenced sample was blood. These TCRs come from a woman aged 40 to 50 in good health.

This chain links TRBV11-1 with TRBJ2-1; 7 nucleotides match TRBD1. V gave up 5 bases and J gave up 8 bases; unmatched junction bases: 12. CDR1 SGHAT and CDR2 FQDESV come from the germline V gene (reference sequence). The CDR3 contains 15 residues. DNA for the CDR3: TGTGCCAGCAGCCTACAATTAAACAGGGGCCATGAGCAGTTCTTC. It encodes CASSLQLNRGHEQFF.

Remarks on this clonotype: The junction differs from germline at one of its ends, possibly a read error. CDR3 loop: CVSSQDGAGPYEQYF. CDR3 coding DNA: TGTGTCAGCAGCCAAGATGGGGCAGGTCCCTACGAGCAGTACTTC. The V gene is TRBV4-2, the J gene TRBJ2-1; possible D gene TRBD1, 5 bases. Judging by the DNA end, TRBJ2-7 fits better; the J call may be wrong. Germline V CDR1 and CDR2: LGHNA, YNFKEQ. The CDR3 runs to 15 residues.

The chain recombines TRBV7-2 with TRBJ1-4; D call uncertain. Germline values: CDR1 SGHTA, CDR2 FQGNSA. The V gene lost 0 bases and the J gene lost 2 bases, with 7 bases spanning the gap. The CDR3 has 15 residues. The CDR3 loop is CASSLAAGTNEKLFF. The CDR3 DNA reads as TGTGCCAGCAGCTTAGCGGCGGGGACTAATGAAAAACTGTTTTTT.

This chain joins TRBV6-1 and TRBJ2-3; D is possibly TRBD1 (6 bases). CDR1 and CDR2 (germline): MNHNS, SASEGT. Trimming left V 4 bases short and J 0 bases short, with 14 bases between. The CDR3 is 16 residues long. CDR3 loop: CASSVRTAHSTDTQYF. In DNA, the CDR3 is TGTGCCAGCAGTGTGAGGACAGCCCATAGCACAGATACGCAGTATTTT.

Comment on this clonotype: The CDR3 does not close with the conserved phenylalanine or tryptophan, likely indicating a read error. The DNA is omitted, as the CDR3 cannot be located on it reliably, and the CDR3 follows TCRdb's listing. CDR3 sequence reads: CASSLYGGSTDMQYS. This rearrangement joins TRBV12-3 or TRBV12-4 to TRBJ2-3; the DNA was not used to check the table's D call, TRBD1. The CDR3 region is 15 residues in length, termini included.

This clonotype has only a few counts. The chain uses TRBV12-3 or TRBV12-4 and TRBJ2-3; D is unresolved. The CDR3 length is 14 residues. V shed 5 bases and J shed 0 bases, with 9 bases lying between them. CDR3: CASSHGVSTDTQYF. Written as DNA, the CDR3 is TGTGCCAGCAGTCACGGTGTGAGCACAGATACGCAGTATTTT.

V usage is TRBV20-1 and J usage is TRBJ2-3, with a weak D call TRBD1 (5 bases). Germline lookup yields CDR1 DFQATT and CDR2 SNEGSKA (reference sequence). The CDR3 spans 12 residues. The V end lost 6 bases, the J end lost 1 base, and 8 bases lay between the germline ends. The CDR3 coding sequence is TGCAGTGCCTTAGGGGGCACAGATACGCAGTATTTT. Its translation: CSALGGTDTQYF.

The gene calls are TRBV5-6 and TRBJ2-7; D ambiguous. V lost 4 bases and J lost 0, with 14 bases in between. The CDR3 totals 15 residues. The germline gives CDR1 SGHDT, CDR2 YYEEEE. The CDR3 reads CASSRRAQLSYEQYF. The CDR3 DNA reads as TGTGCCAGCAGCCGCAGAGCACAGCTCTCCTACGAGCAGTACTTC.

About this clonotype: A single base separates this from a much larger clone, so it may be a read error. The chain links TRBV11-2 to TRBJ2-4; 11 bases align to TRBD2. The J call is in doubt because the DNA end fits TRBJ2-7 better. The CDR3 consists of 15 residues. The germline V gene has CDR1 SGHAT and CDR2 FQNNGV. In nucleotides, the CDR3 is TGTGCCAGCAGCGATATGGGACTAGCGGCATCCGAGCAGTACTTC. Translated, it gives CASSDMGLAASEQYF.

This rearrangement joins TRBV2 to TRBJ2-7, with unresolved D. Germline CDR1 reads SNHLY; CDR2 reads FYNNEI. V lost 10 bases and J 2 bases, leaving 12 bases between the germline ends. This CDR3 is built from 12 residues. CDR3: CATRRVTYEQYF. Here the CDR3 DNA reads TGTGCCACACGTCGAGTTACCTACGAGCAGTACTTC.

Of note for this clonotype: A clone one base away is much larger, so this may be a read error. The CDR3 end shows no conserved phenylalanine or tryptophan, and so a read error is likely. The rearrangement joins TRBV29-1 to TRBJ2-3, with no clear D. Germline lookup yields CDR1 SQVTM and CDR2 ANQGSEA. CDR3 length: 13 amino acids. V lost 7 bases, J lost 3 bases, and 14 bases lay in between. CDR3 sequence reads: CSAGKDSTDTQYY. CDR3 DNA sequence: TGCAGCGCCGGCAAGGATTCGACAGATACGCAGTATTAT.

V is TRBV6-2 or TRBV6-3 and J is TRBJ1-4; no clear D gene. From germline, CDR1 is MNHEY and CDR2 SVGEGT. This CDR3 contains 15 residues. Between the trimmed V and J ends, which lost 7 bases and 3 bases, there was a span of 15 bases. CDR3 nucleotides: TGTGCCAGCAACCACGAGAGACGGCCTAATGAAAAACTGTTTTTT. Translation gives CASNHERRPNEKLFF.

CDR3 coding DNA: TGTGCCAGCAGCTTAGCCTCAGGGGAGGCTTTCTTT. It encodes CASSLASGEAFF. J is TRBJ1-1 and V is TRBV7-2; possibly TRBD1 for D (6 bases). V was pared by 0 bases and J by 11 bases, with 10 bases between. CDR3 size: 12 residues. Germline loops: CDR1 SGHTA, CDR2 FQGNSA.

This clonotype has more than one count but fewer than ten. The V call is TRBV3-1, the J call TRBJ1-2; 7 bases are shared with TRBD1. This CDR3 is built from 13 residues. Unmatched junction bases numbered 5, after V lost 2 bases and J lost 8 bases. CDR1 is LGHDT and CDR2 is YNNKEL in the germline V gene (reference sequence). CDR3 protein: CASSQTGTDGYTF. CDR3 sequence (DNA): TGTGCCAGCAGCCAAACCGGGACAGACGGCTACACCTTC. The complete variable domain, with remaining parts taken from reference TRBV3-1 and TRBJ1-2, reads DTAVSQTPKYLVTQMGNDKSIKCEQNLGHDTMYWYKQDSKKFLKIMFSYNNKELIINETVPNRFSPKSPDKAHLNLHINSLELGDSAVYFCASSQTGTDGYTFGSGTRLTVV.

V gene TRBV5-1 combines with J gene TRBJ2-5; D unclear. The germline V gene encodes CDR1 SGHRS and CDR2 YFSETQ. The germline V and J ends were trimmed by 0 bases and 2 bases, with 11 bases remaining between them. This CDR3 is built from 15 residues. The CDR3 protein is CASSLGLLLQETQYF. CDR3 bases: TGCGCCAGCAGCTTGGGACTCCTCCTTCAAGAGACCCAGTACTTC.

J is TRBJ2-1 and V is TRBV7-9; possible D gene TRBD1, 5 bases. From germline, CDR1 is SEHNR and CDR2 FQNEAQ (reference sequence). Trimming took off 4 bases at V and 2 bases at J, with 15 bases between the two ends. The CDR3 sequence is 16 residues long. Here the CDR3 reads CASSSTGRAPYNEQFF. In DNA form, the CDR3 reads TGTGCCAGCAGCTCCACCGGCAGGGCCCCCTACAATGAGCAGTTCTTC.

The chain combines TRBV7-3 with TRBJ2-3; D is perhaps TRBD1 (5 bases). V lost 1 base to trimming and J lost 2 bases, with 16 bases between them. Germline CDR1 and CDR2: SGHTA and FQGTGA. The CDR3 covers 17 residues. The chain's CDR3 is CASSLKGKGVATDTQYF. In nucleotides, the CDR3 is TGTGCCAGCAGCTTAAAGGGGAAGGGTGTGGCCACAGATACGCAGTATTTT.

This rearrangement joins TRBV20-1 to TRBJ2-5; D is unclear. The CDR3 spans 18 residues. Germline CDR1 reads DFQATT; CDR2 reads SNEGSKA (reference sequence). Trimming removed 2 bases at V and 4 bases at J, with 26 bases between. CDR3 residues: CSARRRIIRAFHRETQYF. As DNA, the CDR3 is TGCAGTGCTAGAAGACGGATAATTAGGGCCTTCCACCGAGAGACCCAGTACTTC.

V and J are TRBV11-1 and TRBJ1-1, with 7 bases lining up with TRBD1. From germline, CDR1 is SGHAT and CDR2 FQDESV (reference sequence). The CDR3 is 16 residues long. J gave up 3 bases and V 3 bases, and 10 bases lay outside the gene matches. CDR3 sequence reads: CASSLNRGFSDTEAFF. Written as DNA, the CDR3 is TGTGCCAGCAGCTTGAACAGGGGATTTTCGGACACTGAAGCTTTCTTT.

This clonotype was detected only a few times. The rearrangement uses TRBV4-1 and TRBJ2-7, with 7 bases that match TRBD2. Germline V CDR1 and CDR2: MGHRA, YSYEKL. J gave up 4 bases and V 0 bases, and 3 bases lay outside the gene matches. The CDR3 is 14 residues long. DNA for the CDR3: TGCGCCAGCAGCCAAGATGAGCGGGGTTACGAGCAGTACTTC. Amino acids: CASSQDERGYEQYF.

V and J are TRBV20-1 and TRBJ2-6, with TRBD1 matching over 11 bases. Per the germline V gene, CDR1 is DFQATT and CDR2 is SNEGSKA (reference sequence). With V trimmed by 3 bases and J by 1 base, 11 bases remained unmatched. The CDR3 is made up of 19 amino acids. The CDR3 DNA follows: TGCAGTGCTAGTCTAAGGGGTGGACAGGGGGCGTCTGGGGCCAACGTCCTGACTTTC. Translated, it gives CSASLRGGQGASGANVLTF.

The chain links TRBV6-2 or TRBV6-3 to TRBJ2-1, with 11 bases that match TRBD2. This CDR3 is built from 15 residues. Germline V gene lookup returns CDR1 MNHEY and CDR2 SVGEGT. J was trimmed by 10 bases and V by 7 bases; bases with no gene match: 12. The CDR3 spells CASKGLAGGLDEQFF. For the CDR3, the DNA is TGTGCCAGCAAGGGGCTAGCGGGGGGCCTCGACGAGCAGTTCTTC.

The table lists this clonotype with a few counts. V and J are TRBV20-1 and TRBJ2-5; 9 bases are shared with TRBD1. The CDR3 consists of 13 residues. Germline CDR1 and CDR2: DFQATT and SNEGSKA (reference sequence). V trimming: 6 bases; J trimming: 4 bases; junction bases outside the gene matches: 6. The CDR3 DNA reads TGCAGTGCCCTACAGGGGGCTCGAGAGACCCAGTACTTC. Protein product: CSALQGARETQYF.

With respect to this clonotype: At one of its ends the junction is not consistent with the germline gene, which may arise from a read error. The chain is built from TRBV29-1 and TRBJ2-4; maybe TRBD2 (6 bases). The J call is uncertain, as TRBJ2-7 better fits the DNA end. CDR1 and CDR2 (germline): SQVTM, ANQGSEA. CDR3 size: 16 residues. The CDR3: CSVERAHRGLSCEQYF. CDR3 bases: TGCAGCGTTGAGCGGGCTCACCGGGGGTTGTCCTGCGAGCAGTACTTC.

This clonotype was picked up one time. The chain employs TRBV5-6 and TRBJ2-1; no definite D call. The DNA end lines up better with TRBJ2-7; the J call may be wrong. Germline CDR1 and CDR2: SGHDT and YYEEEE. The CDR3 runs to 15 residues. The CDR3 protein is CASTSYGVSYNEQYF. CDR3 DNA sequence: TGTGCCAGCACCTCTTATGGGGTGTCCTACAATGAGCAGTACTTC.

This clonotype has only a few counts. The gene calls are TRBV15 and TRBJ2-7; no firm D call. The V end lost 0 bases, the J end lost 6 bases, and 12 bases lay between the germline ends. Germline CDR1 LNHNV, CDR2 YYDKDF (reference sequence). The CDR3 sequence is 14 residues long. CDR3: CATSRDMGQAEQYF. CDR3 bases: TGTGCCACCAGCAGAGATATGGGCCAGGCCGAGCAGTACTTC. The full variable domain, its missing parts supplied by reference TRBV15 and TRBJ2-7, is DAMVIQNPRYQVTQFGKPVTLSCSQTLNHNVMYWYQQKSSQAPKLLFHYYDKDFNNEADTPDNFQSRRPNTSFCFLDIRSPGLGDTAMYLCATSRDMGQAEQYFGPGTRLTVT.

The CDR3 coding sequence is TGCGCCAGCAGCCAGACTAGCGGGGGGGCCGGCTCCTACGAGCAGTACTTC. This gives the protein CASSQTSGGAGSYEQYF. J is TRBJ2-7 and V is TRBV4-1, with 14 bases that match TRBD2. The CDR3 runs 17 residues. Unmatched junction bases numbered 4, after V lost 3 bases and J lost 0 bases. Germline V gives CDR1 MGHRA, CDR2 YSYEKL.

The sample holds one count of this clonotype. This chain joins TRBV6-1 and TRBJ1-1; 9 bases match TRBD1. Germline V gene lookup returns CDR1 MNHNS and CDR2 SASEGT. The CDR3 contains 15 residues. The V and J ends lost 7 bases and 3 bases, in that order; junction bases with no gene match: 9. CDR3 sequence reads: CASTTGTGTDTEAFF. Written as DNA, the CDR3 is TGTGCCAGCACCACCGGGACAGGGACGGACACTGAAGCTTTCTTT.

This clonotype was seen a few times. The chain couples TRBV10-3 to TRBJ2-5; a weak D match, TRBD2 (6 bases). There are 16 residues in the CDR3. Trimming removed 4 bases from V and 0 bases from J, with 15 bases in between. Germline CDR1 ENHRY, CDR2 SYGVKD. The CDR3 protein is CAISARDLKHQETQYF. The CDR3 DNA is TGTGCCATCAGTGCGCGGGACCTGAAACACCAAGAGACCCAGTACTTC.